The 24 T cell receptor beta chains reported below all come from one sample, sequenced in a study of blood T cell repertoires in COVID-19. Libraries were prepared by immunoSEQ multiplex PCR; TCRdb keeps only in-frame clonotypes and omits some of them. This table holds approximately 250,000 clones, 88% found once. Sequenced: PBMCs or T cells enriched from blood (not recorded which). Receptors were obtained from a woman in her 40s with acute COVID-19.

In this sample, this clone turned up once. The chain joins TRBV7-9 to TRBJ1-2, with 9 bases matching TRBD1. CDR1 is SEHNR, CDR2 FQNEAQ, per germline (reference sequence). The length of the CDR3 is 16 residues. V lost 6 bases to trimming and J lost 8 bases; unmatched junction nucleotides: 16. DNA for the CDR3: TGTGCCAGCAGGCCAGCCCACAGGGGGCGTGAAGACGGCTACACCTTC. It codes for CASRPAHRGREDGYTF.

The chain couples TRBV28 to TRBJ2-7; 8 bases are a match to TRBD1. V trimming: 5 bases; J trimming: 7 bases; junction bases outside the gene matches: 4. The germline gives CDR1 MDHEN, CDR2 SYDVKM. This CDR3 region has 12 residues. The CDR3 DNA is TGTGCCAGCAGTGTCAACAGGGGGGAGCAGTACGTC. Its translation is CASSVNRGEQYV.

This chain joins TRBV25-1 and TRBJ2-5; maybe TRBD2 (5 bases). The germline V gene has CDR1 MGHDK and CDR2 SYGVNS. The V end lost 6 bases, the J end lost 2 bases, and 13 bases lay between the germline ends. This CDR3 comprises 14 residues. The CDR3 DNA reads TGTGCCAGCAGCGTAATAGGGAGACAAGAGACCCAGTACTTC. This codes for CASSVIGRQETQYF.

This chain's CDR3 is CASSLKTVTYEQYF. The CDR3 region has the DNA TGTGCCAGCAGCTTGAAGACAGTTACCTACGAGCAGTACTTC. The V gene is TRBV5-4, the J gene TRBJ2-7, with D maybe TRBD1 (5 bases). This CDR3 comprises 14 residues. Trimming shortened V by 1 base and J by 2 bases, and 10 bases separated the two germline ends. The germline V gene has CDR1 SGHNT and CDR2 YYREEE (reference sequence).

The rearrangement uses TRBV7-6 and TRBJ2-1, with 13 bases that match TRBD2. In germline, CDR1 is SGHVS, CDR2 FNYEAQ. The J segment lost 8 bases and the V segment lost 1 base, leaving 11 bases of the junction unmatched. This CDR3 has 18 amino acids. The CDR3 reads CASSLVTSGRTSLDEQFF. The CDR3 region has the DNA TGTGCCAGCAGCTTAGTGACTAGCGGGAGGACCAGCTTGGATGAGCAGTTCTTC.

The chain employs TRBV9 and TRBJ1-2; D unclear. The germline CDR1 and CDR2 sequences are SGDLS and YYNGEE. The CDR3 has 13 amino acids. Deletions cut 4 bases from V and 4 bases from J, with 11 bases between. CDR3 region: CASSPWEGYGYTF. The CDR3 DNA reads TGTGCCAGCAGCCCCTGGGAGGGCTATGGCTACACCTTC.

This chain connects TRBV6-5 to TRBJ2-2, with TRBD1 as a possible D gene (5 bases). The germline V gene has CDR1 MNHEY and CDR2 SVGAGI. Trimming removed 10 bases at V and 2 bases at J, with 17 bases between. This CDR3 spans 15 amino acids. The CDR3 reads CATQFGASNTGELFF. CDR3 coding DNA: TGTGCCACCCAGTTTGGGGCTTCCAACACCGGGGAGCTGTTTTTT.

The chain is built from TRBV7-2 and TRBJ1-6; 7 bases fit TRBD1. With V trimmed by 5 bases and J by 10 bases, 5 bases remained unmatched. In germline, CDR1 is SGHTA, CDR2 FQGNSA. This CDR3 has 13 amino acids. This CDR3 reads CASSPTGDSPLHF. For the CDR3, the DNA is TGTGCCAGCAGCCCCACAGGGGACTCACCCCTCCACTTT.

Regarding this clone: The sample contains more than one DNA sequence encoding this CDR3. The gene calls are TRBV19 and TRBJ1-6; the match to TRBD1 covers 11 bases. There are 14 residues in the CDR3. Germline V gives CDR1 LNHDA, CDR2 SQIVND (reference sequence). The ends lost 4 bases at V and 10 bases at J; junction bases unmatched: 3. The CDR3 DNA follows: TGTGCCAGTAGTAGGACAGGGGGCGACTCACCCCTCCACTTT. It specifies CASSRTGGDSPLHF.

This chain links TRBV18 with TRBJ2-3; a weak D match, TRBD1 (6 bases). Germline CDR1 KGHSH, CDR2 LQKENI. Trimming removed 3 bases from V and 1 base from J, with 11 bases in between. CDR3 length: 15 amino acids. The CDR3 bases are TGTGCCAGCTCACCGGACAGTAGCCGCACAGATACGCAGTATTTT. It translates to CASSPDSSRTDTQYF.

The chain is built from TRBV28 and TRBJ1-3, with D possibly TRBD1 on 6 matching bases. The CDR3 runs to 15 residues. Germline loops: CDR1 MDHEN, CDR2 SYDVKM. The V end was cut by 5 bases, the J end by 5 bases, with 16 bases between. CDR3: CASSKRWGQRNTIYF. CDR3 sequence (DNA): TGTGCCAGCAGTAAAAGGTGGGGACAACGAAACACCATATATTTT. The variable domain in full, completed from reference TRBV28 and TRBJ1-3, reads DVKVTQSSRYLVKRTGEKVFLECVQDMDHENMFWYRQDPGLGLRLIYFSYDVKMKEKGDIPEGYSVSREKKERFSLILESASTNQTSMYLCASSKRWGQRNTIYFGEGSWLTVV.

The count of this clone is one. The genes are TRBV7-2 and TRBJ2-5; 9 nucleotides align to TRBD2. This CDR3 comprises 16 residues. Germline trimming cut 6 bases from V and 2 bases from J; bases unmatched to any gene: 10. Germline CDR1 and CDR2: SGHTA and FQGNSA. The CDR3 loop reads CASRNALAGTQETQYF. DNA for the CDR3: TGTGCCAGCAGGAATGCTCTAGCGGGGACACAAGAGACCCAGTACTTC.

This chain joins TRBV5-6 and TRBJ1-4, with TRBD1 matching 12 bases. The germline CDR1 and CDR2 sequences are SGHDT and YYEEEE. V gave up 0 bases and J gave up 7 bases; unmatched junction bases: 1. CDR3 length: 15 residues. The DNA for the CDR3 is TGTGCCAGCAGCTTGGGGGACAGGGGGCCTGAAAAACTGTTTTTT. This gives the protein CASSLGDRGPEKLFF.

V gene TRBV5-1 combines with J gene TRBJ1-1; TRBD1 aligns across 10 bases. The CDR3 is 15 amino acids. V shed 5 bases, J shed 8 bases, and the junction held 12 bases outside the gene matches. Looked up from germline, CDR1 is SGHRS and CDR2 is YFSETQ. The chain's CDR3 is CASRARQGAHREAFF. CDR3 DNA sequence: TGCGCCAGCAGGGCAAGACAGGGGGCGCATCGCGAAGCTTTCTTT.

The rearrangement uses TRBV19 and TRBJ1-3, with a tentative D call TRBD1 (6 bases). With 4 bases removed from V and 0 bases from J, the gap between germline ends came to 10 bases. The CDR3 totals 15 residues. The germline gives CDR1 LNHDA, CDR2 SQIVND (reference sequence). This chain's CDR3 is CASSKTGGSGNTIYF. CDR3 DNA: TGTGCCAGTAGTAAGACAGGTGGCTCTGGAAACACCATATATTTT.

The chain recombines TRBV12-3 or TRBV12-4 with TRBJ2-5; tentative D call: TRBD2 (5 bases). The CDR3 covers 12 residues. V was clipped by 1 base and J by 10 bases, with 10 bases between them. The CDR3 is CASSLDSGDQYF. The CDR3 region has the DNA TGTGCCAGCAGTTTAGACTCCGGGGACCAGTACTTC.

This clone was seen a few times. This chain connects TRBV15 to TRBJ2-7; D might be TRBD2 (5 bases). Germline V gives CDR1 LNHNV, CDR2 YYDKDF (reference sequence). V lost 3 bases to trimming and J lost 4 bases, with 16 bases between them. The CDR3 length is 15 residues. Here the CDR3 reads CATSSRGLKTYEQYF. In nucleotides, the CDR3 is TGTGCCACCAGCAGCCGAGGACTTAAAACTTACGAGCAGTACTTC.

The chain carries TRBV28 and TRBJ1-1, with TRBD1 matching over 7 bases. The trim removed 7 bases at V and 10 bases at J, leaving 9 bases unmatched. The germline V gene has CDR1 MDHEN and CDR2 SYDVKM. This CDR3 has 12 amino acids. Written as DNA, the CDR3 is TGTGCCAGCACCACTGGACAGGCCCTAGCTTTCTTT. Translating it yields CASTTGQALAFF.

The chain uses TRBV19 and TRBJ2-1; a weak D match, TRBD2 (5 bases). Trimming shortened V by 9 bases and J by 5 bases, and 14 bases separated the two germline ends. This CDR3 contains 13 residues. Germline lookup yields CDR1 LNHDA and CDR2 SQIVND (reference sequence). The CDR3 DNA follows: TGTGCCAGCCGAGGCCGACTAAACAATGAGCAGTTCTTC. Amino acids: CASRGRLNNEQFF. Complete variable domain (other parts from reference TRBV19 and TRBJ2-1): DGGITQSPKYLFRKEGQNVTLSCEQNLNHDAMYWYRQDPGQGLRLIYYSQIVNDFQKGDIAEGYSVSREKKESFPLTVTSAQKNPTAFYLCASRGRLNNEQFFGPGTRLTVL.

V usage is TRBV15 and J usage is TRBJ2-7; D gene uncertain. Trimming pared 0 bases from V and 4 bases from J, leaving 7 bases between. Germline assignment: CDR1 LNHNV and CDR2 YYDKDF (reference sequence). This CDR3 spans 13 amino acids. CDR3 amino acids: CATSRERQYEQYF. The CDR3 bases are TGTGCCACCAGCAGAGAACGCCAGTACGAGCAGTACTTC.

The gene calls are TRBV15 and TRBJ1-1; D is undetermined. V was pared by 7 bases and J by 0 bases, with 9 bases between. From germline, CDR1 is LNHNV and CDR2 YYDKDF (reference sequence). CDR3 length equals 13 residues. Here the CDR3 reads CATTADVNTEAFF. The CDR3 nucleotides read TGTGCCACCACGGCGGATGTGAACACTGAAGCTTTCTTT.

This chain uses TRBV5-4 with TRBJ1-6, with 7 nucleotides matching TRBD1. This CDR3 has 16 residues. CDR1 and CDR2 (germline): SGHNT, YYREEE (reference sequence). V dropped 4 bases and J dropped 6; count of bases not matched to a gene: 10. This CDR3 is CASSRQGWGSNSPLHF. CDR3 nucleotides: TGTGCCAGCAGCCGACAGGGTTGGGGTAGTAATTCACCCCTCCACTTT.

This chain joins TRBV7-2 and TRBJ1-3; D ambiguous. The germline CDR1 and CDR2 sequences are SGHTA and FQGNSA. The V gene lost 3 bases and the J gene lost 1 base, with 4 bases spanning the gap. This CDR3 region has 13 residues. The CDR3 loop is CASSFGSGNTIYF. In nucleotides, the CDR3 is TGTGCCAGCAGCTTCGGTTCTGGAAACACCATATATTTT.

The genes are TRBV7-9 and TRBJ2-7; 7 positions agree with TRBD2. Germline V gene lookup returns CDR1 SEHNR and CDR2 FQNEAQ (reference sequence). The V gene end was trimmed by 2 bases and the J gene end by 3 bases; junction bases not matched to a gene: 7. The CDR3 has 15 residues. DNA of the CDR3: TGTGCCAGCAGCTTAATGCGGGGGAGTTTCTACGAGCAGTACTTC. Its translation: CASSLMRGSFYEQYF.